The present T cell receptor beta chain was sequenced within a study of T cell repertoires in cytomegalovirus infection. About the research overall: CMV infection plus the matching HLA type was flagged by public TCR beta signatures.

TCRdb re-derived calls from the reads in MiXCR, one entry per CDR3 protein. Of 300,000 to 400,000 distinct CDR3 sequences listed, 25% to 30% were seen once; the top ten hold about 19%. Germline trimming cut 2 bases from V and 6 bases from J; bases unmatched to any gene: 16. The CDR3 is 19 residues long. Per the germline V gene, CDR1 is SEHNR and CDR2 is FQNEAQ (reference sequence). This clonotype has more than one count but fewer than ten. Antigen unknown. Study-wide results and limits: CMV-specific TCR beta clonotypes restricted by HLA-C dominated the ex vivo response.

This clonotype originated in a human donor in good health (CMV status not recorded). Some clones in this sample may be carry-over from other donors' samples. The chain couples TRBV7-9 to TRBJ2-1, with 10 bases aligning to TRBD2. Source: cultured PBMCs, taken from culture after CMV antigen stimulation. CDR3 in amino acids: CASSLWFPSGRHSTNEQFF. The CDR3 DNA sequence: TGTGCCAGCAGCTTATGGTTTCCTAGCGGGAGACACTCCACCAATGAGCAGTTCTTC.